This TCR beta chain was profiled in a study of regulatory T cells in long-lasting Graves disease. The CDR3 totals 17 residues. The V segment lost 5 bases and the J segment 0 bases; nucleotides outside the gene matches: 10. CDR1 and CDR2 (germline): MDHEN, SYDVKM. The time point denotes: newly diagnosed GD, antithyroid drugs for less than 3 months. PBMC-derived RNA was used for the TCR library. Patients were from an endocrinology department in Xi'an, China. This clonotype was observed at least ten times. Building the TCR beta libraries relied on iRepertoire HTBI primers, and CDR3 regions underwent Arm-PCR. TCRdb itself ran the multiplex PCR reads through MiXCR, one entry per CDR3 protein. The profile covers about 240,000 distinct CDR3 sequences, with 20% to 25% appearing a single time and around 13% taken by the ten largest.

The sequence derives from a female donor with Graves disease. The sample consisted of peripheral blood mononuclear cells (PBMCs), taken at new diagnosis, from a patient treated with antithyroid drugs. The chain employs TRBV28 and TRBJ2-4, with 7 bases that match TRBD2. CDR3 sequence (DNA): TGTGCCAGCAGTCCTCTAGGGCTAGCGGAAGCCAAAAACATTCAGTACTTC. Protein product: CASSPLGLAEAKNIQYF.